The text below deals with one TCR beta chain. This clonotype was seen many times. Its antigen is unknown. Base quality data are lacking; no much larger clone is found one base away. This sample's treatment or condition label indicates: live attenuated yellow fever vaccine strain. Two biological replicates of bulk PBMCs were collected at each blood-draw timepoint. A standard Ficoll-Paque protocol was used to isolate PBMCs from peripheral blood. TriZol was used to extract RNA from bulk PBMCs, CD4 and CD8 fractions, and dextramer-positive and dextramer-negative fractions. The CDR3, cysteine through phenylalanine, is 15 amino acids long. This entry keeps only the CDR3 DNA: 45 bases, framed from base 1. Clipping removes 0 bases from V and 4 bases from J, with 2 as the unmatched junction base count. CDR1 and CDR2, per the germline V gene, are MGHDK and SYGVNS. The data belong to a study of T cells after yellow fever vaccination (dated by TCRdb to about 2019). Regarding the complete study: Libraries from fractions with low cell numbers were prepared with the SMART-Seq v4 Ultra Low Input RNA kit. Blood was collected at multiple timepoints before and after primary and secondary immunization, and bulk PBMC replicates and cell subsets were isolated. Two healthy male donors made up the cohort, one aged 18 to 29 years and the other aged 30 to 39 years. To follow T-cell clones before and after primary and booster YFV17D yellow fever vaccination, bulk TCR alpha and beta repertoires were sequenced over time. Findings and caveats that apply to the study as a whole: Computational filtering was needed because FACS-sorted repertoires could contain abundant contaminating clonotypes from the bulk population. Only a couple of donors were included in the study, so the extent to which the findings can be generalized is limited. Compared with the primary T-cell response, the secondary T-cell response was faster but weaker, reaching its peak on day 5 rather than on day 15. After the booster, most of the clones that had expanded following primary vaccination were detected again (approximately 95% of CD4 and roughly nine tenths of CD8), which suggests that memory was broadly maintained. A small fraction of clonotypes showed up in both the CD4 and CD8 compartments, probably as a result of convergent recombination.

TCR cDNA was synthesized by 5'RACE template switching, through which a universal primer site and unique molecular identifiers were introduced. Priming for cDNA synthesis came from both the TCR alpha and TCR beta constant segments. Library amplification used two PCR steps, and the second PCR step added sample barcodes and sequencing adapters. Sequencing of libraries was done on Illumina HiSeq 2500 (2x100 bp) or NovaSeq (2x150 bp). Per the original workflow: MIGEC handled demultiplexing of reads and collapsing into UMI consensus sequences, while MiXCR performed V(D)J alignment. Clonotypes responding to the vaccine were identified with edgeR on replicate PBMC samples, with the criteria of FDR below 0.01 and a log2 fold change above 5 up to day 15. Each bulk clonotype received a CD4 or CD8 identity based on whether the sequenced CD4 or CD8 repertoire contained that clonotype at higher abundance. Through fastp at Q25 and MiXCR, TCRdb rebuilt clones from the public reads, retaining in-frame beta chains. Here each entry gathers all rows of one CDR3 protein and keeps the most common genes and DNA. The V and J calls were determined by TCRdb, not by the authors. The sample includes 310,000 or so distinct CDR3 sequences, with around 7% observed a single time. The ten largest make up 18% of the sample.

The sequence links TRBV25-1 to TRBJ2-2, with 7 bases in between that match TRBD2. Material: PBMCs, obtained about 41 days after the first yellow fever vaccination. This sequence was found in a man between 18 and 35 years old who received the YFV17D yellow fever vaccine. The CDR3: CASSEYVAGTGELFF. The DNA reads TGTGCCAGCAGTGAATACGTAGCGGGCACCGGGGAGCTGTTTTTT.